Described below is a single TCR beta chain sequence and its context. The antigen remains undetermined. TCRdb's copy holds only in-frame clones and misses some; the assay was immunoSEQ multiplex PCR. The table shows 2 million to 3 million clones, with over 85% occurring only once. The sample belongs to a study of shared clonotypes between healthy human individuals. Study results and caveats: Blood was the sole source, and tissue repertoires probably differ. Some clonotypes were shared by all four sorted-subset donors, while others were not shared. The non-shared ones had lower generation probabilities than the shared ones.

CD4+ cells yielded CD45RA+ naive and CD45RA-negative memory subsets. The germline CDR1 and CDR2 sequences are SGHNT and YYREEE (reference sequence). V was clipped by 4 bases and J by 2 bases; unmatched bases: 7. The length of the CDR3 is 16 residues. The sequenced material came from naive CD4+ T cells from PBMCs. Subset in this sample: CD45RA+ positively selected. The receptor comes from a man aged 18 to 35 in good health. Some clones in this sample may be carry-over from other donors' samples. The chain uses TRBV5-4 and TRBJ2-3; 10 bases map to TRBD2. CDR3 nucleotides: TGTGCCAGCAGCGCCTCTAGCGGGAGAACCACAGATACGCAGTATTTT. The encoded protein is CASSASSGRTTDTQYF.